The 14 T cell receptor beta chains given below trace back to one sample, sequenced in a study of vaccination and CD4 T cells after COVID-19. Sequencing of DNA taken from cultured CD4+ T cells relied on the Oncomine TCR Beta short-read assay. Via MiXCR, TCRdb re-called the PCR reads, giving one row per CDR3 protein. The sample has 14,000 to 15,000 distinct CDR3 sequences, roughly four fifths seen once. Antigen specificity for these receptors is unknown. The sample's treatment: approximately 10-day PBMC culture with coronavirus spike peptide pools or control peptides (ViraFEST assay). Sequences were obtained from CD4+ T cells from blood, cultured in vitro. The source of these receptors is a human donor who had recovered from COVID-19.

This clonotype was counted between two and nine times. The chain employs TRBV12-3 or TRBV12-4 and TRBJ1-1; 7 bases fit TRBD1. The CDR3 sequence is 17 residues long. V was clipped by 3 bases and J by 0 bases; unmatched bases: 10. The CDR3 DNA follows: TGTGCCAGCAGTTTTTCCAGGGGGGTGTTGATGAACACTGAAGCTTTCTTT. Translation: CASSFSRGVLMNTEAFF.

The gene calls are TRBV29-1 and TRBJ1-1, with 7 bases that match TRBD1. The CDR3 covers 14 residues. CDR1 SQVTM and CDR2 ANQGSEA come from the germline V gene. After removal of 3 bases from V and 4 bases from J, the junction contained 8 bases not matched to a gene. CDR3 DNA: TGCAGCGTTGAGGCTCTGACAGGGTTCACTGAAGCTTTCTTT. Encoded protein: CSVEALTGFTEAFF.

The CDR3 protein is CASSPGRGRTGANVLTF. In DNA form, the CDR3 reads TGTGCCAGCAGCCCAGGCCGGGGAAGGACTGGGGCCAACGTCCTGACTTTC. The chain uses TRBV7-2 and TRBJ2-6; perhaps TRBD2 as D (5 bases). The germline V and J ends were trimmed by 5 bases and 2 bases, with 16 bases remaining between them. In germline, CDR1 is SGHTA, CDR2 FQGNSA. The CDR3 extends over 17 amino acids.

V and J are TRBV7-3 and TRBJ1-2; D might be TRBD1 (5 bases). This CDR3 has 16 residues. The germline gives CDR1 SGHTA, CDR2 FQGTGA. V was cut by 4 bases and J by 1 base, with 16 bases left in between. This CDR3 is CASSYTPGLFNYGYTF. CDR3 DNA: TGTGCCAGCAGCTATACGCCGGGACTCTTTAACTATGGCTACACCTTC.

This clonotype was counted only a few times. The rearrangement uses TRBV11-2 and TRBJ1-5; no clear D. There are 13 residues in the CDR3. V lost 5 bases, J lost 4 bases, and 9 bases lay in between. Germline values: CDR1 SGHAT, CDR2 FQNNGV. CDR3 nucleotides: TGTGCCAGCAGCAGAGGGTGGAATCAGCCCCAGCATTTT. Translation: CASSRGWNQPQHF.

This clonotype has more than one count but fewer than ten. The J gene is TRBJ1-2, the V gene TRBV6-5, with D possibly matching TRBD1 (5 bases). V dropped 0 bases and J dropped 2 bases, with 13 bases sitting between them. Germline V lookup: CDR1 MNHEY, CDR2 SVGAGI. This CDR3 contains 16 residues. The CDR3 protein is CASSYSRGANNYGYTF. The CDR3 DNA reads as TGTGCCAGCAGTTACTCGAGAGGGGCCAACAACTATGGCTACACCTTC.

The rearrangement joins TRBV19 to TRBJ2-1; 11 bases line up with TRBD1. The trim removed 5 bases at V and 3 bases at J, leaving 3 bases unmatched. The CDR3 runs 15 residues. Germline assignment: CDR1 LNHDA and CDR2 SQIVND (reference sequence). DNA of the CDR3: TGTGCCAGTAGTGCCGGGACAGGGGGCTACAATGAGCAGTTCTTC. Translated, it gives CASSAGTGGYNEQFF.

CDR3 sequence reads: CASSFRQVPNYGYTF. CDR3 nucleotides: TGTGCCAGCAGTTTCAGGCAAGTCCCTAACTATGGCTACACCTTC. This rearrangement joins TRBV28 to TRBJ1-2, with D uncertain. The CDR3 spans 15 residues. V lost 3 bases and J 0 bases, leaving 11 bases between the germline ends. CDR1 and CDR2 from the germline V gene are MDHEN and SYDVKM.

The chain couples TRBV9 to TRBJ2-3; D not resolved. CDR1 and CDR2 from the germline V gene are SGDLS and YYNGEE. The V and J ends lost 0 bases and 4 bases respectively, with 3 bases between them. CDR3 length: 12 residues. The CDR3 coding sequence is TGTGCCAGCAGCGTAGCTGCAGATACGCAGTATTTT. Protein product: CASSVAADTQYF.

This chain joins TRBV27 and TRBJ2-5; 14 positions agree with TRBD2. CDR3 size: 18 residues. Germline loops: CDR1 MNHEY, CDR2 SMNVEV (reference sequence). The V gene end was trimmed by 5 bases and the J gene end by 3 bases; junction bases not matched to a gene: 11. The CDR3 reads CASSTRLAGGPNEETQYF. For the CDR3, the DNA is TGTGCCAGCAGTACCAGACTAGCGGGAGGGCCAAATGAAGAGACCCAGTACTTC.

Points on this clonotype: One end of the junction is discordant with germline, which a read error may explain. This chain connects TRBV7-2 to TRBJ2-3; D is uncertain. The CDR3 is 13 amino acids. CDR1 and CDR2 from the germline V gene are SGHTA and FQGNSA. The CDR3 loop is CASSLVPYSPAGF. Here the CDR3 DNA reads TGTGCCAGCAGCTTAGTTCCCTACAGCCCCGCCGGGTTT. The full variable domain, its missing parts supplied by reference TRBV7-2 and TRBJ2-3, is GAGVSQSPSNKVTEKGKDVELRCDPISGHTALYWYRQSLGQGLEFLIYFQGNSAPDKSGLPSDRFSAERTGGSVSTLTIQRTQQEDSAVYLCASSLVPYSPAGFGPGTRLTVL.

This chain joins TRBV20-1 and TRBJ1-1; weak D call: TRBD1 (6 bases). The CDR3 extends over 14 amino acids. Germline lookup yields CDR1 DFQATT and CDR2 SNEGSKA (reference sequence). For the CDR3, the DNA is TGCAGACCCATCGACAGGCCCATGAACACTGAAGCTTTCTTT. Translation gives CRPIDRPMNTEAFF.

This sequence joins TRBV27 and TRBJ1-1; 9 nucleotides line up with TRBD1. This CDR3 contains 16 residues. Germline assignment: CDR1 MNHEY and CDR2 SMNVEV (reference sequence). V shed 2 bases and J 4 bases; nucleotides not matched to a gene: 8. The CDR3 region has the DNA TGTGCCAGCAGTTTACCCTCTGACAGGGGGGTCACTGAAGCTTTCTTT. Amino acid sequence: CASSLPSDRGVTEAFF.

The chain links TRBV7-9 to TRBJ1-2, with no clear D. V lost 0 bases and J lost 3, with 20 bases in between. Germline V gene sequence: CDR1 SEHNR, CDR2 FQNEAQ (reference sequence). This CDR3 has 18 residues. The DNA of the CDR3 is TGTGCCAGCAGCTTAGCGCTCCCGGGTCGGAGAACCTACTATGGCTACACCTTC. Translating it yields CASSLALPGRRTYYGYTF.